This T cell receptor beta chain was documented in a study of Ad26.COV2.S vaccination and SARS-CoV-2 variants (dated by TCRdb to about 2021). Concerning the study at large: The specificity and breadth of SARS-CoV-2-reactive T cell receptors after Ad26.COV2.S vaccination were assessed by TCRbeta repertoire sequencing. The TCR-sequenced set comprised roughly 30 samples: around 20 Ad26.COV2.S vaccine recipients, 5 placebo recipients and 8 SARS-CoV-2 convalescent individuals. Points the paper makes about the study in general: The authors noted that the TCR breadth and depth analyses may have underestimated total T cell responses. After vaccination, substantial breadth of spike-specific CD8+ and CD4+ T cell responses was reported. Spike-specific TCR breadth was higher in Ad26.COV2.S recipients than in placebo recipients (P = 0.0014). Vaccine and placebo recipients had comparable non-spike TCR breadth, which fits with the vaccine containing only spike.

V trim: 1 base; J trim: 3 bases; unmatched bases: 12. The germline V gene (reference sequence) provides CDR1 LGHDT and CDR2 YNNKEL. The CDR3 has 18 amino acids, counting the end cysteine and phenylalanine. Only the CDR3 portion is preserved as DNA: 54 bases, with reading frame beginning at the first base. The immunoSEQ Assay was used to sequence TCRbeta CDR3 regions. After extraction, genomic DNA underwent amplification by bias-controlled multiplex PCR, followed by high-throughput sequencing. The authors' pipeline ran thus. To quantify the absolute abundance of each unique TCRbeta CDR3 region, sequences were collapsed and filtered. T cell fraction was estimated by normalizing TCRbeta template counts to usable DNA, which was measured by amplifying reference genes present in all nucleated cells. Repertoire TCRs were annotated as SARS-CoV-2-specific by exact matching of V gene, CDR3 amino acid sequence and J gene to a known reactive TCR set. The reference SARS-CoV-2 TCR set came from MIRA and was filtered for enrichment in COVID-19-positive ImmuneCODE repertoires, removing public or cross-reactive TCRs. Drawing on the MIRA antigens, annotated TCRs were analysed further at the level of specific ORF or position within ORF. Breadth was defined as annotated unique rearrangements over total unique productive rearrangements; depth was the summed frequency of those rearrangements. Two-sided Wilcoxon rank-sum tests were used to compare TCR breadth between groups. TCRdb obtained this table from immuneACCESS and retained in-frame rearrangements with V and J assigned. These tables miss some clones; where compared with another copy, unresolved V genes account for less than half of the shortfall, and the remainder is unexplained. V and J calls and clone size are as listed in that table; D and trimming were resolved from the DNA. The sample table records about 350,000 clones; roughly 94% of these occur just once. The ten largest clonotypes hold around 4.2% of the sample.

On this clone itself: What antigen it recognizes has not been identified. Per-base quality was not reported, and no clone a single base away is much larger than it.

This specimen's time point label, interpreted: individuals recovered from natural SARS-CoV-2 infection. The input for sequencing was peripheral blood, taken after recovery from COVID-19. The sequence was collected from a human donor who had recovered from COVID-19. The chain is made from TRBV3-1 (or the pseudogene TRBV3-2) and TRBJ1-1, with 9 bases aligning to TRBD1. The CDR3 reads CASSQAGVMDRGDTEAFF. The sequence in DNA is TGTGCCAGCAGCCAAGCAGGGGTAATGGACAGGGGAGACACTGAAGCTTTCTTT.